This T cell receptor beta chain is from a study of blood T cell repertoires in COVID-19. As for the study in general: Italy, Spain and the United States were the sources of the convalescent and acute COVID-19 samples. PBMCs, B-cell-depleted T cells, or T cells were the source of the cDNA or gDNA that made up the material.

The V gene's germline CDR1 is MNHEY and CDR2 SVGAGI. There are 15 residues in the CDR3. J gave up 8 bases and V 2 bases, and 8 bases lay outside the gene matches. Original processing notes: Reference gene primer amplification in the assay estimated nucleated cell counts. The protocol was immunoSEQ multiplex PCR, while the TCRdb copy is restricted to in-frame clones and leaves out a portion. From that table come the V and J calls and clone size; the DNA was used to work out D and trimming. Among about 260,000 clones listed, around nine tenths were seen once. Source material: peripheral blood. The source of this sequence is a young man with active or convalescent COVID-19. The rearrangement links TRBV6-5 to TRBJ1-4, with 7 positions matching TRBD1. The CDR3: CASSYQTGVTEKLFF. The CDR3 coding sequence is TGTGCCAGCAGTTACCAAACAGGGGTTACCGAAAAACTGTTTTTT.